A single sample gave rise to the 18 T cell receptor beta chains below, sequenced in a study of blood T cell repertoires in COVID-19. Produced via immunoSEQ multiplex PCR; TCRdb's table is partial and in-frame only. The sample lists roughly 90,000 clones, around four fifths seen once, with roughly 15% in the top ten. The sequenced sample consisted of peripheral blood. The receptors were sampled from a human donor in a cohort sampled during active COVID-19.

The chain joins TRBV18 to TRBJ1-1; D is perhaps TRBD1 (5 bases). Trimming shortened V by 5 bases and J by 6 bases, and 10 bases separated the two germline ends. CDR3 size: 12 residues. Germline-derived CDR1 and CDR2 are KGHSH and LQKENI. The CDR3 DNA reads TGTGCCAGCTCAACGGGGGTGCCTGAAGCTTTCTTT. Translation: CASSTGVPEAFF. Combining the CDR3 with reference TRBV18 and TRBJ1-1 gives the whole variable domain NAGVMQNPRHLVRRRGQEARLRCSPMKGHSHVYWYRQLPEEGLKFMVYLQKENIIDESGMPKERFSAEFPKEGPSILRIQQVVRGDSAAYFCASSTGVPEAFFGQGTRLTVV.

This rearrangement joins TRBV7-9 to TRBJ2-3; the D gene is possibly TRBD1 (6 bases). V shed 10 bases and J shed 4 bases, with 12 bases lying between them. CDR1 and CDR2 (germline): SEHNR, FQNEAQ (reference sequence). This CDR3 has 12 amino acids. CDR3 in DNA: TGTGCCATCCAGGGGCGGCCAGATACGCAGTATTTT. The encoded protein is CAIQGRPDTQYF.

The chain combines TRBV9 with TRBJ2-3; 8 positions agree with TRBD2. The CDR3 is 16 amino acids. Unmatched junction bases numbered 6, after V lost 0 bases and J lost 3 bases. CDR1 is SGDLS, CDR2 YYNGEE, per germline. Here the CDR3 DNA reads TGTGCCAGCAGCGTAGACCTAGCGGGCCGGACAGATACGCAGTATTTT. This encodes CASSVDLAGRTDTQYF.

The chain has TRBV28 and TRBJ1-1, with D unresolved. V was clipped by 0 bases and J by 4 bases, with 12 bases between them. CDR1 is MDHEN and CDR2 is SYDVKM in the germline V gene. This CDR3 contains 15 residues. The CDR3 reads CASSLWEGSGTEAFF. DNA for the CDR3: TGTGCCAGCAGTTTATGGGAGGGTTCGGGCACTGAAGCTTTCTTT.

The chain links TRBV9 to TRBJ2-3; D remains unclear. CDR1 and CDR2 (germline): SGDLS, YYNGEE. V dropped 5 bases and J dropped 6 bases, with 13 bases sitting between them. The CDR3 runs 13 residues. As DNA, the CDR3 is TGTGCCAGCAGTGACGCCCCCGGGGATACGCAGTATTTT. Protein product: CASSDAPGDTQYF. Together with reference TRBV9 and TRBJ2-3, the CDR3 gives the full variable domain: DSGVTQTPKHLITATGQRVTLRCSPRSGDLSVYWYQQSLDQGLQFLIQYYNGEERAKGNILERFSAQQFPDLHSELNLSSLELGDSALYFCASSDAPGDTQYFGPGTRLTVL.

This clone has more than one count but fewer than ten. This chain links TRBV11-2 with TRBJ2-1; 8 nucleotides match TRBD2. The CDR3 spans 12 residues. Germline loops: CDR1 SGHAT, CDR2 FQNNGV. With 5 bases clipped from V and 11 bases from J, the junction kept 5 bases outside the gene matches. CDR3 in amino acids: CASSASGSKQFF. The CDR3 region has the DNA TGTGCCAGCAGCGCGAGCGGGAGTAAGCAGTTCTTC.

V usage is TRBV28 and J usage is TRBJ1-1; D remains ambiguous. CDR1 MDHEN and CDR2 SYDVKM come from the germline V gene. V gave up 1 base and J gave up 6 bases, with 6 bases separating them. The CDR3 loop spans 12 amino acids. Here the CDR3 DNA reads TGTGCCAGCAGTTTATTAGAGGCTGAAGCTTTCTTT. Its translation is CASSLLEAEAFF.

Comment on this clone: Within the sample, other DNA sequences also encode this same CDR3. CDR3 bases: TGTGCCAGCAGTTTCCAGAACTATGGCTACACCTTC. Translating it yields CASSFQNYGYTF. J is TRBJ1-2 and V is TRBV12-3 or TRBV12-4, with D uncertain. Between the trimmed V and J ends, which lost 3 bases and 2 bases, there was a span of 4 bases. The CDR3 loop spans 12 amino acids.

V gene TRBV15 combines with J gene TRBJ1-4; D remains unclear. Trimming took off 1 base at V and 6 bases at J, with 12 bases between the two ends. Germline V gene sequence: CDR1 LNHNV, CDR2 YYDKDF (reference sequence). The CDR3 spans 15 residues. CDR3 region: CATSRAGSGDEKLFF. The CDR3 DNA reads as TGTGCCACCAGCAGAGCCGGGTCCGGGGATGAAAAACTGTTTTTT.

This clone turned up a few times. The J gene is TRBJ1-6, the V gene TRBV28, with unresolved D. Between the trimmed V and J ends, which lost 2 bases and 7 bases, there was a span of 12 bases. CDR1 and CDR2 (germline): MDHEN, SYDVKM. The CDR3 is made up of 15 amino acids. CDR3 region: CASSLDQRPNSPLHF. In DNA form, the CDR3 reads TGTGCCAGCAGTTTAGATCAGCGACCGAATTCACCCCTCCACTTT.

This clone was seen once. The V gene is TRBV6-2 or TRBV6-3, the J gene TRBJ2-2; 13 nucleotides align to TRBD2. The ends lost 2 bases at V and 4 bases at J; junction bases unmatched: 7. The CDR3 is made up of 18 amino acids. The germline V gene has CDR1 MNHEY and CDR2 SVGEGT. CDR3 protein: CASSYQPGLAGRTGELFF. Here the CDR3 DNA reads TGTGCCAGCAGTTACCAGCCGGGACTAGCGGGACGCACCGGGGAGCTGTTTTTT.

This chain joins TRBV5-4 and TRBJ2-5; TRBD1 agrees at 8 bases. The CDR3 runs to 15 residues. V dropped 5 bases and J dropped 2; count of bases not matched to a gene: 8. The germline gives CDR1 SGHNT, CDR2 YYREEE (reference sequence). In DNA, the CDR3 is TGTGCCAGCAGATCTCGGGACAGGATACAAGAGACCCAGTACTTC. It specifies CASRSRDRIQETQYF.

V is TRBV20-1 and J is TRBJ2-3; 8 bases line up with TRBD2. The CDR3 spans 15 residues. J was trimmed by 4 bases and V by 3 bases; bases with no gene match: 9. The V gene's germline CDR1 is DFQATT and CDR2 SNEGSKA (reference sequence). The CDR3 spells CSASSSGSYSDTQYF. In nucleotides, the CDR3 is TGCAGTGCTAGTTCAAGCGGGAGTTATTCAGATACGCAGTATTTT.

This clone was detected a few times. The genes are TRBV12-3 or TRBV12-4 and TRBJ1-4; D is undetermined. The CDR3 contains 13 residues. With 6 bases removed from V and 7 bases from J, the gap between germline ends came to 12 bases. CDR3 loop: CASSIGRGEKLFF. The CDR3 DNA reads as TGTGCCAGCAGCATTGGACGGGGTGAAAAACTGTTTTTT.

This clone has only one observation. The chain is built from TRBV28 and TRBJ1-3; D might be TRBD1 (5 bases). The CDR3 runs to 15 residues. The V gene lost 4 bases and the J gene lost 0 bases, with 10 bases spanning the gap. Germline assignment: CDR1 MDHEN and CDR2 SYDVKM. CDR3 nucleotide sequence: TGTGCCAGCAGTTGGGGACTTCCCTCTGGAAACACCATATATTTT. Its protein product is CASSWGLPSGNTIYF.

The V gene is TRBV2, the J gene TRBJ2-7, with TRBD1 matching over 8 bases. Germline V gives CDR1 SNHLY, CDR2 FYNNEI. V lost 2 bases and J lost 3; bases outside the gene matches: 3. The CDR3 runs 14 residues. The CDR3 DNA is TGTGCCAGCAGTGAACAGGGGGCTGGCTACGAGCAGTACTTC. It codes for CASSEQGAGYEQYF.

The genes are TRBV11-2 and TRBJ2-7; 16 positions match TRBD2. Germline V CDR1 and CDR2: SGHAT, FQNNGV. Trimming removed 5 bases from V and 10 bases from J; junction bases left unmatched: 5. The CDR3 length is 14 residues. The CDR3 nucleotides are TGTGCCAGCAGCACAGGGACTAGCGGGAGGGCTCAGTACTTC. Translated: CASSTGTSGRAQYF.

V is TRBV19 and J is TRBJ2-1; weak D call: TRBD1 (6 bases). The germline gives CDR1 LNHDA, CDR2 SQIVND (reference sequence). The CDR3 spans 16 residues. Deletions cut 5 bases from V and 7 bases from J, with 21 bases between. In DNA form, the CDR3 reads TGTGCCAGTAGTTACGCCCGCAGAACAGGGAAAAATGAGCAGTTCTTC. It yields the protein CASSYARRTGKNEQFF.